This T cell receptor beta chain comes out of a study of T cell repertoires in cytomegalovirus infection. Study-level points and caveats: Within the response measured ex vivo, HLA-C-restricted CMV-specific TCR beta clonotypes were dominant.

V lost 5 bases to trimming and J lost 4 bases; unmatched junction nucleotides: 16. Germline V gene sequence: CDR1 SGHVS, CDR2 FNYEAQ. The CDR3 totals 19 residues. This clonotype was seen only a few times. Its antigen is undetermined. TCRdb re-derived calls from the reads in MiXCR, one entry per CDR3 protein. The data contain a few hundred thousand distinct CDR3 sequences, 26% of them singletons. The rearrangement links TRBV7-6 to TRBJ2-2, with 10 bases fitting TRBD2. The sequencing sample was made of PBMCs. This TCR derives from a human donor in good health (CMV status not recorded). Some clones in this sample may be carry-over from other donors' samples. Here the CDR3 reads CASSPRVTSGKLGTGELFF. Written as DNA, the CDR3 is TGTGCCAGCAGCCCCCGGGTCACTAGCGGGAAGCTGGGCACCGGGGAGCTGTTTTTT.